Below are 12 T cell receptor beta chains sequenced from a single sample in a study of T cells in Graves' hyperthyroidism and ophthalmopathy. Amplification of TCR beta CDR3 regions was performed using RNA transcripts as template. HTBI primers were used for first-round RT-PCR of the TCR CDR3. TCRdb analysed the multiplex PCR reads with MiXCR anew, one entry per CDR3 protein. The profile covers about 640,000 distinct CDR3 sequences, with around 21% appearing a single time and more than 30% taken by the ten largest. Sequencing input: blood. Every receptor here comes from a man younger than 40 with Graves' ophthalmopathy.

There are many counts of this clonotype. This chain connects TRBV28 to TRBJ1-3; no clear D gene. Trimming left V 7 bases short and J 0 bases short, with 10 bases between. Germline V gives CDR1 MDHEN, CDR2 SYDVKM. This CDR3 has 14 residues. CDR3 sequence reads: CASNEDVSGNTIYF. As DNA, the CDR3 is TGTGCCAGCAACGAGGACGTCTCTGGAAACACCATATATTTT.

This clonotype was picked up a small number of times. The chain is built from TRBV29-1 and TRBJ2-1, with D unclear. The J call is uncertain, as TRBJ2-7 better fits the DNA end. The CDR3 is made up of 10 amino acids. From germline, CDR1 is SQVTM and CDR2 ANQGSEA. For the CDR3, the DNA is TGCAGCGGAGTGAGTGATGAGCAGTACTTC. It translates to CSGVSDEQYF.

This clonotype was picked up a small number of times. The CDR3 sequence is CASSDGRTSGSQETQYF. In nucleotides, the CDR3 is TGTGCCAGCAGCGATGGGAGGACTAGCGGGAGCCAAGAGACCCAGTACTTC. The chain is built from TRBV6-2 or TRBV6-3 and TRBJ2-5, with 13 bases aligning to TRBD2. This CDR3 is 17 amino acids long. J lost 1 base, V lost 6 bases, and 8 bases had no gene match. Per germline, CDR1 MNHEY and CDR2 SVGEGT.

In its sample, this clonotype was seen a few times. This chain's CDR3 is CASRRTSGSGETQYF. As DNA, the CDR3 is TGTGCCAGCAGACGGACTAGCGGGAGTGGGGAGACCCAGTACTTC. This rearrangement joins TRBV6-1 to TRBJ2-5, with 13 bases fitting TRBD2. The germline V gene encodes CDR1 MNHNS and CDR2 SASEGT. V lost 6 bases and J lost 5; bases outside the gene matches: 6. CDR3 length: 15 residues.

In this sample, this clonotype turned up a few times. The V and J genes are TRBV2 and TRBJ2-5; D gene unclear. Trimming stripped 6 bases from V and 5 bases from J, with 13 bases between. The CDR3 sequence is 13 residues long. CDR1 is SNHLY, CDR2 FYNNEI, per germline. This CDR3 is CASSPYYSETQYF. DNA of the CDR3: TGTGCCAGCAGCCCATACTACAGCGAGACCCAGTACTTC.

Only a few counts were recorded for this clonotype. The chain recombines TRBV27 with TRBJ2-3; D is unresolved. Trimming stripped 10 bases from V and 5 bases from J, with 7 bases between. The CDR3 length is 10 residues. Per the germline V gene, CDR1 is MNHEY and CDR2 is SMNVEV (reference sequence). The CDR3 here is CATWGDTQYF. The CDR3 bases are TGTGCCACCTGGGGAGATACGCAGTATTTT.

V and J are TRBV9 and TRBJ2-7; TRBD1 is a possible D gene (7 bases). Trimming cost V 3 bases and J 5 bases, with 15 bases left between them. The CDR3 loop spans 14 amino acids. CDR1 and CDR2 from the germline V gene are SGDLS and YYNGEE. Here the CDR3 reads CASSARGRGDEQYF. CDR3 sequence (DNA): TGTGCCAGCAGCGCGAGGGGGCGCGGGGACGAGCAGTACTTC.

There are a few counts of this clonotype. The V and J genes are TRBV29-1 and TRBJ2-7, with 7 bases matching TRBD1. Trimming cost V 2 bases and J 3 bases; bases outside gene matches: 10. This CDR3 contains 15 residues. The germline gives CDR1 SQVTM, CDR2 ANQGSEA. The CDR3 bases are TGCAGCGTTGAAAGGACCGGGCCAGGGGGCTACGAGCAGTACTTC. Its protein product is CSVERTGPGGYEQYF.

In this sample, this clonotype turned up a few times. The chain uses TRBV5-6 and TRBJ2-7, with D possibly being TRBD1 or TRBD2 (5 bases each). The CDR3 extends over 16 amino acids. Trimming stripped 4 bases from V and 2 bases from J, with 19 bases between. The germline CDR1 and CDR2 sequences are SGHDT and YYEEEE. The CDR3 here is CASSPASSGTTYEQYF. In DNA, the CDR3 is TGTGCCAGCAGCCCGGCCTCCTCGGGGACGACCTACGAGCAGTACTTC. Full variable domain (outside the CDR3, taken from reference TRBV5-6 and TRBJ2-7): DAGVTQSPTHLIKTRGQQVTLRCSPKSGHDTVSWYQQALGQGPQFIFQYYEEEERQRGNFPDRFSGHQFPNYSSELNVNALLLGDSALYLCASSPASSGTTYEQYFGPGTRLTVT.

The chain links TRBV20-1 to TRBJ2-3; 10 bases map to TRBD2. Per germline, CDR1 DFQATT and CDR2 SNEGSKA (reference sequence). This CDR3 comprises 17 residues. V lost 3 bases, J lost 1 base, and 10 bases stayed unmatched. Here the CDR3 reads CSAREREGQRGTDTQYF. The CDR3 DNA reads as TGCAGTGCTAGGGAGCGGGAGGGCCAAAGGGGCACAGATACGCAGTATTTT.

This clonotype turned up a few times. The chain combines TRBV4-3 with TRBJ2-7, with 9 bases aligning to TRBD1. The CDR3 runs to 15 residues. Germline V CDR1 and CDR2: LGHNA, YSLEER. V shed 0 bases, J shed 7 bases, and the junction held 7 bases outside the gene matches. The CDR3 DNA sequence: TGCGCCAGCAGCCAAGATGGGACAGGGCCGGGTGAGCAGTACTTC. Translated: CASSQDGTGPGEQYF.

This clonotype appeared a few times. The V call is TRBV4-2, the J call TRBJ2-5; TRBD1 matches at 8 bases. Trimming at V came to 0 bases and at J to 5 bases, leaving 8 bases not matched to a gene. This CDR3 spans 16 amino acids. Germline V lookup: CDR1 LGHNA, CDR2 YNFKEQ. The CDR3 here is CASSQDLQGAGETQYF. CDR3 coding DNA: TGTGCCAGCAGCCAAGATCTTCAGGGGGCAGGGGAGACCCAGTACTTC.